This note documents a single T cell receptor beta chain sequence. These data are taken from a study of cytomegalovirus exposure and HLA in healthy donors. Vbeta (60) and Jbeta (13) primers were used in the PCR. Profiled with immunoSEQ multiplex PCR; TCRdb holds only in-frame clones, not every one. The listing records 200,000 or so clones. Germline V gene lookup returns CDR1 KGHSH and CDR2 LQKENI. The ends lost 2 bases at V and 5 bases at J; junction bases unmatched: 12. This CDR3 spans 17 amino acids. V usage is TRBV18 and J usage is TRBJ2-3; 8 bases match TRBD2. This receptor was obtained from a girl under 10 years old in good health and CMV-seropositive. Sequencing was carried out using PBMCs. CDR3 sequence reads: CASSPLPSGSGVDTQYF. In nucleotides, the CDR3 is TGTGCCAGCTCACCATTACCAAGCGGGAGTGGCGTAGATACGCAGTATTTT.